These T cell receptor beta chains were read from a single sample in a study of blood T cells in healthy people across ages. Each CDR3 protein is one row after TCRdb ran MiXCR on the 5' RACE reads. The table includes about 720,000 distinct CDR3 sequences, around 25% detected once. These same data were also listed under a study on T cells of mothers and their children.

The sample taken for sequencing was blood. The source is a boy aged 10-17 years in good health. The CDR3 runs from the conserved cysteine through the conserved F or W. The D gene is left open where the match is weak. Clone size is given for some rows only: seen once, a few or many times, or a class if the clone is expanded.

clone size: NA; D gene: NA; V gene: TRBV12-3/TRBV12-4; J gene: TRBJ2-7; CDR3 DNA: TGTGCCAGCAGTTTAGGGCCGATGAACTACGAGCAGTACTTC; CDR3 protein: CASSLGPMNYEQYF
clone size: NA; D gene: NA; V gene: TRBV19; J gene: TRBJ2-5; CDR3 DNA: TGTGCCAGTAGTCCAAAGAGGCAGATGCAAGAGACCCAGTACTTC; CDR3 protein: CASSPKRQMQETQYF
clone size: NA; D gene: TRBD1; V gene: TRBV5-1; J gene: TRBJ1-2; CDR3 DNA: TGCGCCAGCAGCTTGACTCCGGAGGGGGCTACGTATGGCTACACCTTC; CDR3 protein: CASSLTPEGATYGYTF
clone size: NA; D gene: TRBD2; V gene: TRBV7-9; J gene: TRBJ2-1; CDR3 DNA: TGTGCCAGCAGCTGGAAGACTAGCGGGGGGTACAATGAGCAGTTCTTC; CDR3 protein: CASSWKTSGGYNEQFF
clone size: NA; D gene: NA; V gene: TRBV12-3/TRBV12-4; J gene: TRBJ2-2; CDR3 DNA: TGTGCCAGCAGTCCAGTCCCCAGTTTAACCGGGGAGCTGTTTTTT; CDR3 protein: CASSPVPSLTGELFF
clone size: few; D gene: NA; V gene: TRBV5-1; J gene: TRBJ1-2; CDR3 DNA: TGCGCCAGCAGCTTGGAACAGGGAACTGTGCCTCTCTATGGCTACACCTTC; CDR3 protein: CASSLEQGTVPLYGYTF
clone size: NA; D gene: NA; V gene: TRBV12-3/TRBV12-4; J gene: TRBJ2-3; CDR3 DNA: TGTGCCAGCAGCAATCCCAATGGGTTAGGGATAAGCACAGATACGCAGTATTTT; CDR3 protein: CASSNPNGLGISTDTQYF
clone size: NA; D gene: TRBD1; V gene: TRBV24-1; J gene: TRBJ2-5; CDR3 DNA: TGTGCCACCAGTGATCCTCGGACAGGCCAAGAGACCCAGTACTTC; CDR3 protein: CATSDPRTGQETQYF
clone size: NA; D gene: NA; V gene: TRBV3-1; J gene: TRBJ1-4; CDR3 DNA: TGTGCCAGCAGCCAAGGAACAGGGAGGCAAAAACTGTTTTTT; CDR3 protein: CASSQGTGRQKLFF
clone size: NA; D gene: NA; V gene: TRBV7-2; J gene: TRBJ2-7; CDR3 DNA: TGTGCCAGCATCGGCGGGGACAGTGAATACGAGCAGTACTTC; CDR3 protein: CASIGGDSEYEQYF
clone size: few; D gene: NA; V gene: TRBV5-5; J gene: TRBJ2-7; CDR3 DNA: TGTGCCAGCAGCTTGGAGTGGGGCAGTTACGAGCAGTACTTC; CDR3 protein: CASSLEWGSYEQYF
clone size: NA; D gene: NA; V gene: TRBV6-2/TRBV6-3; J gene: TRBJ2-7; CDR3 DNA: TGTGCCAGCAGTTACGGGCCAGGCGGCTACGAGCAGTACTTC; CDR3 protein: CASSYGPGGYEQYF
clone size: few; D gene: NA; V gene: TRBV2; J gene: TRBJ2-7; CDR3 DNA: TGTGCCAGCAAGGCTCAGGGGTCCGAGCAGTACTTC; CDR3 protein: CASKAQGSEQYF
clone size: NA; D gene: NA; V gene: TRBV24-1; J gene: TRBJ2-1; CDR3 DNA: TGTGCCACCAGTGACTCCGGCTACAATGAGCAGTTCTTC; CDR3 protein: CATSDSGYNEQFF
clone size: NA; D gene: NA; V gene: TRBV5-5; J gene: TRBJ2-1; CDR3 DNA: TGTGCCAGCAGCTTGGTCCTGGGGGGCGGCAGCTCCTACAATGAGCAGTTCTTC; CDR3 protein: CASSLVLGGGSSYNEQFF
clone size: NA; D gene: TRBD1; V gene: TRBV7-2; J gene: TRBJ2-5; CDR3 DNA: TGTGCCAGCAGCTTACGGGACAGGGGGCGGTGGGAGACCCAGTACTTC; CDR3 protein: CASSLRDRGRWETQYF
clone size: NA; D gene: TRBD1; V gene: TRBV29-1; J gene: TRBJ1-2; CDR3 DNA: TGCAGCGTTGAAGATAGGACAGGCCTAAGTGGCTACACCTTC; CDR3 protein: CSVEDRTGLSGYTF
clone size: few; D gene: NA; V gene: TRBV7-2; J gene: TRBJ1-6; CDR3 DNA: TGTGCCATCCCGTTCCCGGGTGCGCGTTCACCCCTCCACTTT; CDR3 protein: CAIPFPGARSPLHF
clone size: NA; D gene: NA; V gene: TRBV20-1; J gene: TRBJ1-4; CDR3 DNA: TGCAGTGTTCTTGCCGGGAGGGAGGAAAAACTGTTTTTT; CDR3 protein: CSVLAGREEKLFF
clone size: NA; D gene: TRBD1; V gene: TRBV28; J gene: TRBJ1-6; CDR3 DNA: TGTGCCAGCAGTTCCCGGGACAGGGCCAAGTCACCCCTCCACTTT; CDR3 protein: CASSSRDRAKSPLHF
clone size: few; D gene: TRBD2; V gene: TRBV12-3/TRBV12-4; J gene: TRBJ2-1; CDR3 DNA: TGTGCCAGCAGTTTTTGGGAGGGCAGAAATGAGCAGTTCTTC; CDR3 protein: CASSFWEGRNEQFF
clone size: NA; D gene: TRBD1; V gene: TRBV7-9; J gene: TRBJ1-4; CDR3 DNA: TGTGCCAGCAGAAGGACAGGGAATAATAAAAAACTGTTTTTT; CDR3 protein: CASRRTGNNKKLFF
clone size: NA; D gene: NA; V gene: TRBV6-5; J gene: TRBJ1-2; CDR3 DNA: TGTGCCAGCAGTTACGGGGTCAGGGTAGGCTACACCTTC; CDR3 protein: CASSYGVRVGYTF
clone size: NA; D gene: TRBD1; V gene: TRBV28; J gene: TRBJ2-5; CDR3 DNA: TGTGCCAGCCTAACAGGGGGGGAGACCCAGTACTTC; CDR3 protein: CASLTGGETQYF
clone size: few; D gene: NA; V gene: TRBV20-1; J gene: TRBJ1-2; CDR3 DNA: TGCAGTGCTAGGGGCGGTGGATCCACCTACTATGGCTACACCTTC; CDR3 protein: CSARGGGSTYYGYTF
clone size: NA; D gene: TRBD1; V gene: TRBV9; J gene: TRBJ2-7; CDR3 DNA: TGTGCCAGCAGCGTAGCTACAGGGGACTCCTACGAGCAGTACTTC; CDR3 protein: CASSVATGDSYEQYF
clone size: once; D gene: NA; V gene: TRBV18; J gene: TRBJ2-4; CDR3 DNA: TGTGCCAGCTCACCACTTGGCGACGAGGGGGTAGAGTACTTC; CDR3 protein: CASSPLGDEGVEYF
clone size: few; D gene: TRBD1; V gene: TRBV19; J gene: TRBJ2-7; CDR3 DNA: TGTGCCAGTAGTATGTTACAGGGGACCTCCTACGAGCAGTACTTC; CDR3 protein: CASSMLQGTSYEQYF
clone size: NA; D gene: NA; V gene: TRBV5-4; J gene: TRBJ2-2; CDR3 DNA: TGTGCCAGCAGCTTGTGGGTGAACACCGGGGAGCTGTTTTTT; CDR3 protein: CASSLWVNTGELFF
clone size: NA; D gene: NA; V gene: TRBV12-3/TRBV12-4; J gene: TRBJ2-7; CDR3 DNA: TGTGCCAGCAGTGTAACAGGGACGCCCGGAGTCGAGCAGTACTTC; CDR3 protein: CASSVTGTPGVEQYF
clone size: few; D gene: NA; V gene: TRBV20-1; J gene: TRBJ1-5; CDR3 DNA: TGCAGTGCTAGAAAGGATAATAGCAATCAGCCCCAGCATTTT; CDR3 protein: CSARKDNSNQPQHF
clone size: few; D gene: NA; V gene: TRBV10-3; J gene: TRBJ2-7; CDR3 DNA: TGTGCCATCAGTGAGGCAGGGCAGAGCGAGCAGTACTTC; CDR3 protein: CAISEAGQSEQYF
clone size: NA; D gene: NA; V gene: TRBV10-3; J gene: TRBJ2-5; CDR3 DNA: TGTGCCATCAGTGCGGGCACGGCTACTGCAGGCGAGACCCAGTACTTC; CDR3 protein: CAISAGTATAGETQYF
clone size: NA; D gene: NA; V gene: TRBV5-5; J gene: TRBJ2-1; CDR3 DNA: TGTGCCAGCAGCTTGGACCCGGGACCCTACAATGAGCAGTTCTTC; CDR3 protein: CASSLDPGPYNEQFF
clone size: NA; D gene: TRBD1; V gene: TRBV7-2; J gene: TRBJ1-5; CDR3 DNA: TGTGCCAGCAGCTGGACAGGGCCCACAGGTCAGCCCCAGCATTTT; CDR3 protein: CASSWTGPTGQPQHF
clone size: NA; D gene: NA; V gene: TRBV12-3/TRBV12-4; J gene: TRBJ2-7; CDR3 DNA: TGTGCCAGCAGTTTGGGCCCCCTAGGATCCGAGCAGTACTTC; CDR3 protein: CASSLGPLGSEQYF
clone size: few; D gene: TRBD1; V gene: TRBV12-3/TRBV12-4; J gene: TRBJ2-5; CDR3 DNA: TGTGCCAGCAGTACCGGACAGGGGGCAGTGACCCAGTACTTC; CDR3 protein: CASSTGQGAVTQYF
clone size: few; D gene: NA; V gene: TRBV11-1; J gene: TRBJ2-5; CDR3 DNA: TGTGCCAGCAGCTTTGGTTGGGAACACTCGTACCAAGAGACCCAGTACTTC; CDR3 protein: CASSFGWEHSYQETQYF
clone size: few; D gene: NA; V gene: TRBV20-1; J gene: TRBJ2-2; CDR3 DNA: TGCAGTGCTAGAGAACCAGGGGCAAAGAACACCGGGGAGCTGTTTTTT; CDR3 protein: CSAREPGAKNTGELFF
clone size: few; D gene: NA; V gene: TRBV3-1; J gene: TRBJ2-5; CDR3 DNA: TGTGCCAGCAGCCAAGAAGGCCAGCTGTACCAAGAGACCCAGTACTTC; CDR3 protein: CASSQEGQLYQETQYF
clone size: few; D gene: NA; V gene: TRBV6-1; J gene: TRBJ2-4; CDR3 DNA: TGTGCCAGCAGTGAAAGGTTGGGGGAGAACATTCAGTACTTC; CDR3 protein: CASSERLGENIQYF
clone size: few; D gene: NA; V gene: TRBV12-3/TRBV12-4; J gene: TRBJ2-5; CDR3 DNA: TGTGCCAGCAGTTTCGGGGACCGTCAGACCCAGTACTTC; CDR3 protein: CASSFGDRQTQYF
clone size: few; D gene: TRBD2; V gene: TRBV3-1; J gene: TRBJ2-1; CDR3 DNA: TGTGCCAGCAGCCAAGGGAGTAGCGGGGGTTATAACAATGAGCAGTTCTTC; CDR3 protein: CASSQGSSGGYNNEQFF
clone size: NA; D gene: TRBD2; V gene: TRBV6-2/TRBV6-3; J gene: TRBJ2-7; CDR3 DNA: TGTGCCAGCACAACCGGGACTAGCGGAGATACCTACGAGCAGTACTTC; CDR3 protein: CASTTGTSGDTYEQYF
clone size: few; D gene: TRBD1; V gene: TRBV14; J gene: TRBJ1-5; CDR3 DNA: TGTGCCAGCAGCCGTACTCAGGGGGCTGTCAATCAGCCCCAGCATTTT; CDR3 protein: CASSRTQGAVNQPQHF
clone size: NA; D gene: TRBD1; V gene: TRBV5-1; J gene: TRBJ1-4; CDR3 DNA: TGCGCCAGCAGCACGCAGGGGGCCCGGAATGAAAAACTGTTTTTT; CDR3 protein: CASSTQGARNEKLFF
clone size: few; D gene: NA; V gene: TRBV11-2; J gene: TRBJ2-7; CDR3 DNA: TGTGCCAGCAGCTTAGATGGCCAAAGCTCCTACGAGCAGTACTTC; CDR3 protein: CASSLDGQSSYEQYF
clone size: few; D gene: NA; V gene: TRBV6-6; J gene: TRBJ2-4; CDR3 DNA: TGTGCCAGCATTGTTAAGGTCGGGCAGGGGAAAAACATTCAGTACTTC; CDR3 protein: CASIVKVGQGKNIQYF
clone size: NA; D gene: NA; V gene: TRBV6-2/TRBV6-3; J gene: TRBJ1-5; CDR3 DNA: TGTGCCAGCAGTCCCACGGGTAAGAGCAATCAGCCCCAGCATTTT; CDR3 protein: CASSPTGKSNQPQHF
clone size: NA; D gene: TRBD2; V gene: TRBV29-1; J gene: TRBJ2-5; CDR3 DNA: TGCAGCGTTGCAGGTCCCTTAGCGGGAGGGGAGACCCAGTACTTC; CDR3 protein: CSVAGPLAGGETQYF
clone size: NA; D gene: NA; V gene: TRBV29-1; J gene: TRBJ2-7; CDR3 DNA: TGCAGCGTTGGGGTCAGGGGTCGGTACGAGCAGTACTTC; CDR3 protein: CSVGVRGRYEQYF
clone size: few; D gene: NA; V gene: TRBV12-3/TRBV12-4; J gene: TRBJ2-7; CDR3 DNA: TGTGCCAGCAGTTTAGGGGGGCTAGCGACCGACGAGCAGTACTTC; CDR3 protein: CASSLGGLATDEQYF
clone size: few; D gene: TRBD2; V gene: TRBV7-2; J gene: TRBJ2-2; CDR3 DNA: TGTGCCAGCAGCATGCCGGGGGGAAGGCTGTTTTTT; CDR3 protein: CASSMPGGRLFF